The next 13 T cell receptor beta chains were all read from a single sample in a study of control samples from healthy donors and cancer patients. Produced via immunoSEQ multiplex PCR; TCRdb's table is partial and in-frame only. The table shows 75,000 to 95,000 clones, with approximately 91% occurring only once. Input material: blood. These receptors all stem from a woman in her fifties or sixties in good health.

The chain is built from TRBV5-1 and TRBJ1-1; 7 bases align to TRBD1. The CDR3 totals 13 residues. Looked up from germline, CDR1 is SGHRS and CDR2 is YFSETQ. The junction had 7 bases not matched to a gene; V was cut back by 7 bases and J by 4 bases. CDR3 region: CASSDREGTEAFF. The CDR3 coding sequence is TGCGCCAGCTCAGACAGGGAGGGCACTGAAGCTTTCTTT.

The rearrangement uses TRBV7-8 and TRBJ2-1, with TRBD1 matching 10 bases. The CDR3 extends over 14 amino acids. Germline trimming cut 6 bases from V and 8 bases from J; bases unmatched to any gene: 7. The V gene's germline CDR1 is SGHVS and CDR2 FQNEAQ. For the CDR3, the DNA is TGTGCCAGCAGACCGGGACAGGGGTCCGATGAGCAGTTCTTC. Translating it yields CASRPGQGSDEQFF.

This chain connects TRBV7-9 to TRBJ1-1; no clear D gene. Germline CDR1 reads SEHNR; CDR2 reads FQNEAQ (reference sequence). The CDR3 loop spans 14 amino acids. Trimming took 4 bases from V and 3 from J, leaving 12 bases between them. CDR3 residues: CASSSLREYTEAFF. DNA of the CDR3: TGTGCCAGCAGCTCCTTAAGGGAGTACACTGAAGCTTTCTTT.

V usage is TRBV11-2 and J usage is TRBJ2-7; D is perhaps TRBD1 (6 bases). This CDR3 has 14 residues. The V end lost 5 bases, the J end lost 3 bases, and 14 bases lay between the germline ends. The V gene's germline CDR1 is SGHAT and CDR2 FQNNGV. Written as DNA, the CDR3 is TGTGCCAGCAGCCCAGCAAGGACAGACTACGAGCAGTACTTC. Translated: CASSPARTDYEQYF.

This clone came up once. The CDR3 spells CASSEHFQRGINEQFF. Written as DNA, the CDR3 is TGTGCCAGCAGTGAGCATTTCCAACGGGGGATTAATGAGCAGTTCTTC. The chain has TRBV6-1 and TRBJ2-1; possible D gene TRBD2, 6 bases. From germline, CDR1 is MNHNS and CDR2 SASEGT. V lost 3 bases to trimming and J lost 7 bases, with 19 bases between them. CDR3 length equals 16 residues.

V gene TRBV27 combines with J gene TRBJ1-1; weak D call: TRBD1 (5 bases). The CDR3 runs 15 residues. V lost 5 bases, J lost 4 bases, and 17 bases lay in between. The germline gives CDR1 MNHEY, CDR2 SMNVEV (reference sequence). The CDR3 DNA sequence: TGTGCCAGCAGTATGGGACTTACGTTGAGCACTGAAGCTTTCTTT. This sequence encodes CASSMGLTLSTEAFF.

The gene calls are TRBV3-1 (or the pseudogene TRBV3-2) and TRBJ2-7; 7 bases fit TRBD1. V was clipped by 5 bases and J by 3 bases; unmatched bases: 4. CDR1 LGHDT and CDR2 YNNKEL come from the germline V gene (reference sequence). The CDR3 runs to 13 residues. The CDR3, as DNA: TGTGCCAGCAGCGAAAGACAGGGCTACGAGCAGTACTTC. Amino acids: CASSERQGYEQYF.

This CDR3 reads CASSSGEGVGGNTIYF. As DNA, the CDR3 is TGTGCCAGCAGCTCGGGGGAGGGGGTAGGAGGAAACACCATATATTTT. The gene calls are TRBV9 and TRBJ1-3, with D possibly TRBD1 on 6 matching bases. The V and J ends lost 4 bases and 4 bases respectively, with 18 bases between them. The CDR3 is 16 residues long. In germline, CDR1 is SGDLS, CDR2 YYNGEE.

The chain combines TRBV2 with TRBJ2-3; D is unresolved. V was trimmed by 7 bases and J by 2 bases, leaving 7 bases between them. Germline V lookup: CDR1 SNHLY, CDR2 FYNNEI. This CDR3 has 12 residues. CDR3 DNA sequence: TGTGCCAGCAATCAGCTCACAGATACGCAGTATTTT. Protein: CASNQLTDTQYF.

The rearrangement links TRBV11-2 to TRBJ2-7; the match to TRBD2 covers 12 bases. This CDR3 is 14 amino acids long. Germline trimming cut 5 bases from V and 4 bases from J; bases unmatched to any gene: 3. Germline CDR1 is SGHAT and CDR2 is FQNNGV. This chain's CDR3 is CASSPGTSGYEQYF. CDR3 nucleotides: TGTGCCAGCAGCCCCGGGACTAGCGGGTACGAGCAGTACTTC.

The chain joins TRBV6-5 to TRBJ1-3; D uncertain. Germline CDR1 and CDR2: MNHEY and SVGAGI. The CDR3 has 12 amino acids. The germline V and J ends were trimmed by 6 bases and 2 bases, with 5 bases remaining between them. CDR3 sequence reads: CASRVTGNTIYF. The CDR3 DNA sequence: TGTGCCAGCAGGGTCACTGGAAACACCATATATTTT.

The CDR3 is CASNGPGQGNQPQHF. DNA of the CDR3: TGTGCCAGCAACGGGCCGGGACAGGGCAATCAGCCCCAGCATTTT. The V gene is TRBV2, the J gene TRBJ1-5; 8 bases fit TRBD1. The V gene's germline CDR1 is SNHLY and CDR2 FYNNEI. V lost 7 bases and J lost 2; bases outside the gene matches: 7. The CDR3 has 15 amino acids.

V and J are TRBV6-6 and TRBJ2-1, with 7 bases identical to TRBD1. CDR3 length: 18 residues. Germline values: CDR1 MNHNY, CDR2 SVGAGI (reference sequence). V shed 5 bases, J shed 3 bases, and the junction held 16 bases outside the gene matches. The CDR3 loop reads CASSQSLVLGGVYNEQFF. Written as DNA, the CDR3 is TGTGCCAGCAGTCAAAGCTTGGTTCTAGGGGGCGTCTACAATGAGCAGTTCTTC.